This T cell receptor beta chain stems from a study of T cell responses to AZD1222 COVID-19 vaccine. Note on this clone: Antigen: not known.

Notes on the study in general: Most donors were white British, females outnumbered males, and clonal diversity was possibly underestimated. Of the AZD1222 recipients, only six were seropositive at baseline.

The V and J ends lost 4 bases and 7 bases respectively, with 7 bases between them. In germline, CDR1 is DFQATT, CDR2 SNEGSKA (reference sequence). The CDR3 runs to 10 residues. This table comes from immunoSEQ multiplex PCR, and its TCRdb copy is limited to in-frame clones, with some not included. The sample yields 140,000 or so clones, approximately 90% seen once. The sample in question was peripheral blood, obtained on day 0 of AZD1222 vaccination. The clonotype comes from an adult in good health. The rearrangement links TRBV20-1 to TRBJ1-2, with D hard to call. CDR3 sequence: CSAITLGYTF. The CDR3 bases are TGCAGTGCTATCACGCTTGGCTACACCTTC.